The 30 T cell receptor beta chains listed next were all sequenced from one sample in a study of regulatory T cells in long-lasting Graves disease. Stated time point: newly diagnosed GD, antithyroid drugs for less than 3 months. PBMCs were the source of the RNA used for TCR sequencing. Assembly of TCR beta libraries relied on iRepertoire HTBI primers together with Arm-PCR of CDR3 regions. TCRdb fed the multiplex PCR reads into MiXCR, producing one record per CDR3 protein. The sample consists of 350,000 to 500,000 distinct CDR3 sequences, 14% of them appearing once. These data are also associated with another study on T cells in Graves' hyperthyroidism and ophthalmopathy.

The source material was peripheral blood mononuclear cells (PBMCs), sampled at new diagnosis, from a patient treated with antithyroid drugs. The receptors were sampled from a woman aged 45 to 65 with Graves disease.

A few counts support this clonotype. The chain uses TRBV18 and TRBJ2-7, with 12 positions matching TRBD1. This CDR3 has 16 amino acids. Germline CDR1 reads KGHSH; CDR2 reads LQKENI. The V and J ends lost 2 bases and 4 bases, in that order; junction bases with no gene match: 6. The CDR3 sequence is CASSPVTGQGAYEQYF. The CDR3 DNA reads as TGTGCCAGCTCACCAGTGACGGGACAGGGGGCTTACGAGCAGTACTTC.

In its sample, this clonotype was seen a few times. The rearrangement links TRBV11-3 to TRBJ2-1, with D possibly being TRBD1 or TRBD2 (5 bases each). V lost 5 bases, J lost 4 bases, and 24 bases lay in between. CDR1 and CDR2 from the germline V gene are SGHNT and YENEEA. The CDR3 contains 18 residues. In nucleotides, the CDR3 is TGTGCCAGCAGCGGACACTCGTCTAGTGGGGGTTTTTACAATGAGCAGTTCTTC. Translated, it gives CASSGHSSSGGFYNEQFF. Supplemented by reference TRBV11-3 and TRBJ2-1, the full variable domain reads EAGVVQSPRYKIIEKKQPVAFWCNPISGHNTLYWYLQNLGQGPELLIRYENEEAVDDSQLPKDRFSAERLKGVDSTLKIQPAELGDSAVYLCASSGHSSSGGFYNEQFFGPGTRLTVL.

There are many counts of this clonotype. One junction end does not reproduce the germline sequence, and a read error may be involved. The chain's CDR3 is CASSLDRENSPLHF. The CDR3 DNA follows: TGTGCCAGCAGCTTGGACAGGGAGAATTCACCCCTCCACTTT. The chain couples TRBV5-1 to TRBJ1-6; TRBD1 matches 8 bases. The CDR3 consists of 14 residues. The V gene's germline CDR1 is SGHRS and CDR2 YFSETQ. The full variable domain, rest sourced from reference TRBV5-1 and TRBJ1-6, is KAGVTQTPRYLIKTRGQQVTLSCSPISGHRSVSWYQQTPGQGLQFLFEYFSETQRNKGNFPGRFSGRQFSNSRSEMNVSTLELGDSALYLCASSLDRENSPLHFGNGTRLTVT.

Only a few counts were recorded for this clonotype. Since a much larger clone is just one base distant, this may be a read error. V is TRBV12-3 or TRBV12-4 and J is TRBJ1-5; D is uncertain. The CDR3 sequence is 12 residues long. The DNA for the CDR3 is TGTGCCAGTCGGGATGCCAGTCAGCTCCAGCATTTT. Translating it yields CASRDASQLQHF.

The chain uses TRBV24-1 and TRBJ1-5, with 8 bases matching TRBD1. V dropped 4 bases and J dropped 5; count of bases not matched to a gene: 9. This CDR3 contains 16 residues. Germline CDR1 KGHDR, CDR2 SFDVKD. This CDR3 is CATSESTGEKYQPQHF. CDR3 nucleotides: TGTGCCACCAGTGAATCGACAGGGGAAAAGTATCAGCCCCAGCATTTT.

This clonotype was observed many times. CDR3 loop: CASSLGGRRLDTQYF. CDR3 sequence (DNA): TGTGCCAGCAGCTTAGGCGGGAGAAGGTTAGATACGCAGTATTTT. The chain joins TRBV11-2 to TRBJ2-3, with 7 bases matching TRBD2. The germline V gene has CDR1 SGHAT and CDR2 FQNNGV. The V gene end was trimmed by 1 base and the J gene end by 5 bases; junction bases not matched to a gene: 6. The CDR3 has 15 amino acids.

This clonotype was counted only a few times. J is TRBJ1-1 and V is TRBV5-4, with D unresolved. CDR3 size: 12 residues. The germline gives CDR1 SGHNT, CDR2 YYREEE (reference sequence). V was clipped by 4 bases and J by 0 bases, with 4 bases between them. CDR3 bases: TGTGCCAGCAGCACACTGAACACTGAAGCTTTCTTT. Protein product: CASSTLNTEAFF.

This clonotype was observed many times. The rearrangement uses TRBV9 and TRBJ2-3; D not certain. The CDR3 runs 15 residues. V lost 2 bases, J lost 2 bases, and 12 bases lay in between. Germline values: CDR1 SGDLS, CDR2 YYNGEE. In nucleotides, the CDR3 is TGTGCCAGCAGCGTCTGGGGTAGCCCCACAGATACGCAGTATTTT. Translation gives CASSVWGSPTDTQYF. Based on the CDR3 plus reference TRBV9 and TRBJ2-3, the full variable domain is DSGVTQTPKHLITATGQRVTLRCSPRSGDLSVYWYQQSLDQGLQFLIQYYNGEERAKGNILERFSAQQFPDLHSELNLSSLELGDSALYFCASSVWGSPTDTQYFGPGTRLTVL.

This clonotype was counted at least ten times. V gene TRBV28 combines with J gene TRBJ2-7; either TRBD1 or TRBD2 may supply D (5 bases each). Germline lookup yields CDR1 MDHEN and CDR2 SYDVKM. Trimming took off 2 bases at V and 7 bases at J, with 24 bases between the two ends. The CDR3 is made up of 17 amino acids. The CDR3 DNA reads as TGTGCCAGCAGTTTAGTCGGTGGGGGAGACCCCCATAGGGAGCAGTACTTC. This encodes CASSLVGGGDPHREQYF.

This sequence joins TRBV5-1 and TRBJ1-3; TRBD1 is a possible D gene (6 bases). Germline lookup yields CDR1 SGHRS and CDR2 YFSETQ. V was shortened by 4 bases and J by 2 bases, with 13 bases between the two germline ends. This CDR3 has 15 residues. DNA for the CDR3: TGCGCCAGCAGCATAACAGGGAATCCTGGAAACACCATATATTTT. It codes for CASSITGNPGNTIYF.

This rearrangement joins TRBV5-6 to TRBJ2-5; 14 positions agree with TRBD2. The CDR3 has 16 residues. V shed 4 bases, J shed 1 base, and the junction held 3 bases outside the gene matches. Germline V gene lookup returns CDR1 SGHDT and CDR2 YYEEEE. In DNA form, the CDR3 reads TGTGCCAGCAGCGTGACTAGCGGGAGGGTCCAAGAGACCCAGTACTTC. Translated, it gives CASSVTSGRVQETQYF.

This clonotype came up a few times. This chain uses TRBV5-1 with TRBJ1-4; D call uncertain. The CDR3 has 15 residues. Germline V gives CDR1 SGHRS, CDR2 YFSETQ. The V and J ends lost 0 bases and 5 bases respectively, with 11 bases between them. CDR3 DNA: TGCGCCAGCAGCTTGGAGGGCCAATCAAATGAAAAACTGTTTTTT. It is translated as CASSLEGQSNEKLFF.

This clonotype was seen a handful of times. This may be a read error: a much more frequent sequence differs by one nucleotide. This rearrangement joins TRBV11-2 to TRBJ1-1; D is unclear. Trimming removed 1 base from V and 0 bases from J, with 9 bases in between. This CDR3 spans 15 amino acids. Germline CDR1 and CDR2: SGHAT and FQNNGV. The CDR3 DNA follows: TGTGCCAGCAGCTTAGTTAAGGTGATGAACACTGAAGCTTTCTTT. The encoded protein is CASSLVKVMNTEAFF.

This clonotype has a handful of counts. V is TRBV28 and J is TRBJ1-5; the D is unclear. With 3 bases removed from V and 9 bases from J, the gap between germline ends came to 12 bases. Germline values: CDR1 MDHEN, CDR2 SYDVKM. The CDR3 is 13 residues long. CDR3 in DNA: TGTGCCAGCAGTTTGAGTCCCCCGCGGCCCCAGCATTTT. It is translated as CASSLSPPRPQHF.

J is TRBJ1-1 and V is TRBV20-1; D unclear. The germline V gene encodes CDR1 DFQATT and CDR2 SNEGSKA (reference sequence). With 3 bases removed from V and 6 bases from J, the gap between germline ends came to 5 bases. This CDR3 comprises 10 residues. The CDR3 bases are TGCAGTGCTAGTAAGGCTGAAGCTTTCTTT. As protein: CSASKAEAFF.

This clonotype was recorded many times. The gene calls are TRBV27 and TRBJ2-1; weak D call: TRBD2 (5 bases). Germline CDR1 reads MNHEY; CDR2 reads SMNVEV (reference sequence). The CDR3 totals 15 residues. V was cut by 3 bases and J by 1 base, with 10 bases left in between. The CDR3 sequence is CASSLSGESYNEQFF. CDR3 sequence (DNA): TGTGCCAGCAGTTTGTCCGGGGAGTCCTACAATGAGCAGTTCTTC.

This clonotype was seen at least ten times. CDR3 residues: CASTPSYNEQFF. The DNA of the CDR3 is TGTGCCAGCACCCCATCATACAATGAGCAGTTCTTC. The chain couples TRBV28 to TRBJ2-1; D remains ambiguous. Germline loops: CDR1 MDHEN, CDR2 SYDVKM. Trimming removed 7 bases from V and 4 bases from J, with 8 bases in between. The CDR3 length is 12 residues.

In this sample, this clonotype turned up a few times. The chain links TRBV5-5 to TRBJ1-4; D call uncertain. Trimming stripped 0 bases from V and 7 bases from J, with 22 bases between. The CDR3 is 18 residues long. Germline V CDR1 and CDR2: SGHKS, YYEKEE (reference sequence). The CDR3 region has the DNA TGTGCCAGCAGCTTGGTCGCGTCCTCAGGACGGATCGGTGAAAAACTGTTTTTT. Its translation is CASSLVASSGRIGEKLFF.

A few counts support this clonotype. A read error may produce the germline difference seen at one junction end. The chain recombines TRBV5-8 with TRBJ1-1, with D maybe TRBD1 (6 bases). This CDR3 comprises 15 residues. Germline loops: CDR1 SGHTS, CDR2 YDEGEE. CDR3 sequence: CASSLVPMGATEAFF. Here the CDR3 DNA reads TGCGCCAGCAGCTTGGTACCCATGGGGGCGACTGAAGCTTTCTTT.

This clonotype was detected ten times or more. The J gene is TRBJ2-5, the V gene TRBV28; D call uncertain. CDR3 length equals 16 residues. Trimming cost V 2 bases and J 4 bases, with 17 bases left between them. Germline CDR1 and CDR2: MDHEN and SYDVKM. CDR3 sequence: CASSLVPSSKGETQYF. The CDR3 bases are TGTGCCAGCAGTTTAGTTCCCAGCTCCAAGGGAGAGACCCAGTACTTC.

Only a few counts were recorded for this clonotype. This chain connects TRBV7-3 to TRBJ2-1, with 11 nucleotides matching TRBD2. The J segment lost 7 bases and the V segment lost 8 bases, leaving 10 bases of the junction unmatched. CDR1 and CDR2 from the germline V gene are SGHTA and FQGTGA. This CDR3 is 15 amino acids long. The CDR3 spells CASSRPSGRPNEQFF. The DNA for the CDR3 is TGTGCCAGCTCCCGGCCTAGCGGGAGGCCGAATGAGCAGTTCTTC.

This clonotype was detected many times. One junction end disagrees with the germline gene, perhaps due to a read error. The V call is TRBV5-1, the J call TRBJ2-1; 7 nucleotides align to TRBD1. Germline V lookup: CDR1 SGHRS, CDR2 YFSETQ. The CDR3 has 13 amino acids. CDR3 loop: CASSLGTVNEQFF. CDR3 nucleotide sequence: TGTGCCAGCAGCCTAGGGACAGTTAATGAGCAGTTCTTC.

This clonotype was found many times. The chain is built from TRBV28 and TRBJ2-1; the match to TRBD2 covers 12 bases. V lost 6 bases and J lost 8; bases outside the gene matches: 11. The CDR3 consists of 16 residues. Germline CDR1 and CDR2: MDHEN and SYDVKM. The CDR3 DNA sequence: TGTGCCAGCAGCCAGCGACTAGCGGGAGCCGGGGATGAGCAGTTCTTC. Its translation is CASSQRLAGAGDEQFF.

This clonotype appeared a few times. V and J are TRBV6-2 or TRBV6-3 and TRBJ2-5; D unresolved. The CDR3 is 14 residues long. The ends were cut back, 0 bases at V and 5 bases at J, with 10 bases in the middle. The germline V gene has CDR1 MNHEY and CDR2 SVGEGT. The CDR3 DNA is TGTGCCAGCAGTTACTCGCAGTCGTCGGAGACCCAGTACTTC. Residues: CASSYSQSSETQYF.

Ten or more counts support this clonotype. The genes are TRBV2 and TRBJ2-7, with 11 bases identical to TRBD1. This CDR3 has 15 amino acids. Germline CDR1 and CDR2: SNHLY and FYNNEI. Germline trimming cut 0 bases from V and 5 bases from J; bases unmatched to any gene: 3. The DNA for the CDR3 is TGTGCCAGCAGTGAAGCTAGGACAGGGGGCGACGAGCAGTACTTC. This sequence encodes CASSEARTGGDEQYF.

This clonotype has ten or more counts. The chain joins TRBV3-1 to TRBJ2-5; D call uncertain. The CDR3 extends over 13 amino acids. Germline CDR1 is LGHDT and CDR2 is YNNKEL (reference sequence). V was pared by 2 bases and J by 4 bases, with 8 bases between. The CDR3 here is CASSQILSETQYF. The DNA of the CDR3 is TGTGCCAGCAGCCAAATCTTATCAGAGACCCAGTACTTC.

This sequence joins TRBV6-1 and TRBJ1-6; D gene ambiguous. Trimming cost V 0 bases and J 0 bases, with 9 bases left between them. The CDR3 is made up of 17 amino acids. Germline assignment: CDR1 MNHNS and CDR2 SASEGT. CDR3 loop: CASSEAPWSSYNSPLHF. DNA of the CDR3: TGTGCCAGCAGTGAAGCGCCTTGGAGCTCCTATAATTCACCCCTCCACTTT.

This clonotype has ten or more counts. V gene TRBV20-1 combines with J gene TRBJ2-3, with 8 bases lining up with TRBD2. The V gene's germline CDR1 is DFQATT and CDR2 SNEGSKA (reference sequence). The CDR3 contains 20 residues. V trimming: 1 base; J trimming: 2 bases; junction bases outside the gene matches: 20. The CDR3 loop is CSARVTAKPSGSFYTDTQYF. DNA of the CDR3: TGCAGTGCTAGAGTGACGGCCAAACCAAGCGGGAGCTTTTACACAGATACGCAGTATTTT.

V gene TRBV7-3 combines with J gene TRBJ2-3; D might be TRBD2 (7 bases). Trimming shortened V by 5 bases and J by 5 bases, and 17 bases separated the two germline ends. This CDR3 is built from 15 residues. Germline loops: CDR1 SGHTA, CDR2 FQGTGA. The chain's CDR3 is CASSPGGLQKDTQYF. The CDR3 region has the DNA TGTGCCAGCAGCCCGGGGGGCCTACAGAAAGATACGCAGTATTTT.

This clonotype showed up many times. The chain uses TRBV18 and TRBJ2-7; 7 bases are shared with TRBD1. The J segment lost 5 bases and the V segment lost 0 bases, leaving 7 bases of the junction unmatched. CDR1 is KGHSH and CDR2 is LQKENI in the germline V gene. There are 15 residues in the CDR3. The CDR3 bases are TGTGCCAGCTCACCACCGGCGAGACAGGGCGACGAGCAGTACTTC. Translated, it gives CASSPPARQGDEQYF.